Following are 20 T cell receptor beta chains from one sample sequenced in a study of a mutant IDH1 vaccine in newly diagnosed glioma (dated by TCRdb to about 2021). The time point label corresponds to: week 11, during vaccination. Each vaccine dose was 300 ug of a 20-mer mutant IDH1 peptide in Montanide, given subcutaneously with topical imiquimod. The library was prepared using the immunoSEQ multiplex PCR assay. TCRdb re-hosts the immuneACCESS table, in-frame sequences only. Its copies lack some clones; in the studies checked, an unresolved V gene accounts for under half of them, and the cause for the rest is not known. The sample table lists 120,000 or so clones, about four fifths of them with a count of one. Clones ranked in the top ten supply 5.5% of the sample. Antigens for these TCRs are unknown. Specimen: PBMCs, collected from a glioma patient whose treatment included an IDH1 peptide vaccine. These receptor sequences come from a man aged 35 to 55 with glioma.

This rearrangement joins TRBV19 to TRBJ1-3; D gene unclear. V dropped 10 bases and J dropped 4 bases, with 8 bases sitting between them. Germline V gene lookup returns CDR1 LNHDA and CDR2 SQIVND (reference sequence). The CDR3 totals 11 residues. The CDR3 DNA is TGTGCCACGAGGACGGGAAACACCATATATTTT. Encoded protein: CATRTGNTIYF. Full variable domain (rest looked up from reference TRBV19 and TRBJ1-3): DGGITQSPKYLFRKEGQNVTLSCEQNLNHDAMYWYRQDPGQGLRLIYYSQIVNDFQKGDIAEGYSVSREKKESFPLTVTSAQKNPTAFYLCATRTGNTIYFGEGSWLTVV.

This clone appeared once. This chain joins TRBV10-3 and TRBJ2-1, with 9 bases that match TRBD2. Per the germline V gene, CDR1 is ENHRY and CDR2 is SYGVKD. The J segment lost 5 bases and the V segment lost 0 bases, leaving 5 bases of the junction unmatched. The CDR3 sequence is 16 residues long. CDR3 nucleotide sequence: TGTGCCATCAGTGAGTCGGCTAGCGGGACCCACAATGAGCAGTTCTTC. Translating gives CAISESASGTHNEQFF.

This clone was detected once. CDR3 protein: CASSLAHRRGGGDTQYF. CDR3 nucleotide sequence: TGTGCCAGCAGCTTAGCGCACAGGCGGGGGGGCGGAGATACGCAGTATTTT. The rearrangement links TRBV7-6 to TRBJ2-3, with 9 bases matching TRBD2. Germline CDR1 is SGHVS and CDR2 is FNYEAQ. The CDR3 has 17 residues. With 0 bases clipped from V and 5 bases from J, the junction kept 9 bases outside the gene matches.

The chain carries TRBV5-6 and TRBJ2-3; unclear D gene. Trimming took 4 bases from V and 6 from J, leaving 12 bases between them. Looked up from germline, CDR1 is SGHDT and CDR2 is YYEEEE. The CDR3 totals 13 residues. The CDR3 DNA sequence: TGTGCCAGCAGCCCCCCCGGTTGGGATACGCAGTATTTT. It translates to CASSPPGWDTQYF.

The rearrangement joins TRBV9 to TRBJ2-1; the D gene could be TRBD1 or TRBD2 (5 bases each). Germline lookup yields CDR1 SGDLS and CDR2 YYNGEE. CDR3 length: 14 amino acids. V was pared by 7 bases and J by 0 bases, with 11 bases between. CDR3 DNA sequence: TGTGCCAGCTCGGGGCAGAGCTCCTACAATGAGCAGTTCTTC. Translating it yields CASSGQSSYNEQFF.

CDR3 sequence (DNA): TGTGCCAGCAGCTTGGCTGGGCGGGCAGAGACCCAGTACTTC. It yields the protein CASSLAGRAETQYF. The chain employs TRBV5-6 and TRBJ2-5; D may be TRBD2 (5 bases). CDR1 and CDR2 (germline): SGHDT, YYEEEE. This CDR3 spans 14 amino acids. Trimming removed 0 bases at V and 4 bases at J, with 10 bases between.

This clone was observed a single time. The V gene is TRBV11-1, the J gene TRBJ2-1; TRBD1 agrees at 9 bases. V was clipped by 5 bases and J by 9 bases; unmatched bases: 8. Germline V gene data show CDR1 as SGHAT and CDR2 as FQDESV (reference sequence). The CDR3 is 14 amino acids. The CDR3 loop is CASSTRQGEVEQFF. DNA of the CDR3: TGTGCCAGCAGCACGCGACAGGGGGAGGTTGAGCAGTTCTTC.

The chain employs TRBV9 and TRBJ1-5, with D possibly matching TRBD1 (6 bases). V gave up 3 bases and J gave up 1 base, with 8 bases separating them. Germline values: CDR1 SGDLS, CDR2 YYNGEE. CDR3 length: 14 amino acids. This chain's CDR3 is CASSDGQSNQPQHF. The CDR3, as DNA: TGTGCCAGCAGCGACGGACAGAGCAATCAGCCCCAGCATTTT.

The CDR3 region has the DNA TGTGCCAGCAGGACCCGGTGGGGTGGCTACACCTTC. This gives the protein CASRTRWGGYTF. The chain employs TRBV6-6 and TRBJ1-2; D is unresolved. Germline V gene lookup returns CDR1 MNHNY and CDR2 SVGAGI (reference sequence). The V and J ends lost 6 bases and 7 bases respectively, with 12 bases between them. The CDR3 spans 12 residues.

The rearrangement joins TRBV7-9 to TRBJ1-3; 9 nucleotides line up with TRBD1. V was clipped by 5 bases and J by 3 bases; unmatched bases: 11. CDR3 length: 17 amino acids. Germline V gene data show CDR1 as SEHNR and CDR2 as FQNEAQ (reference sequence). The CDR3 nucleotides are TGTGCCAGCAGCCCAACGGACAGGGGTTTGTATGGAAACACCATATATTTT. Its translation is CASSPTDRGLYGNTIYF.

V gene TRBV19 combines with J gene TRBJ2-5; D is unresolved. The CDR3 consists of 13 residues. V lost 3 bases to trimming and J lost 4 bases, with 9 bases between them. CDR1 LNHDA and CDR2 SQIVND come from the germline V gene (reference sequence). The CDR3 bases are TGTGCCAGTAGTATGGATAGCCCAGAGACCCAGTACTTC. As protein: CASSMDSPETQYF.

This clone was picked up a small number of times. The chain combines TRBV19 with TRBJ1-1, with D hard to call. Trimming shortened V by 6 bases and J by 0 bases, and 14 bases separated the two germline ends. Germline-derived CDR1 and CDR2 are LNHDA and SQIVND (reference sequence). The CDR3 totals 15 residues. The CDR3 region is CASRKAGEMNTEAFF. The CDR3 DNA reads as TGTGCCAGTAGAAAGGCCGGGGAGATGAACACTGAAGCTTTCTTT.

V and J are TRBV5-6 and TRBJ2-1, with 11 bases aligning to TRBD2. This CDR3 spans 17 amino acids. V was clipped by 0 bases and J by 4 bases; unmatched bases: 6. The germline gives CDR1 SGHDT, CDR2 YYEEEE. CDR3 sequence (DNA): TGTGCCAGCAGCTTGGTAAAGGGACTAGCGGTGTACAATGAGCAGTTCTTC. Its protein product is CASSLVKGLAVYNEQFF.

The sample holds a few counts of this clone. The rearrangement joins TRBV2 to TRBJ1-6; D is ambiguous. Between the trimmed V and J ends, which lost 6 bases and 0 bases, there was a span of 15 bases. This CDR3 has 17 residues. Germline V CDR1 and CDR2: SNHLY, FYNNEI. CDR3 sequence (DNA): TGTGCCAGCAGCCCACGAGGGAGCCACTCCTATAATTCACCCCTCCACTTT. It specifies CASSPRGSHSYNSPLHF.

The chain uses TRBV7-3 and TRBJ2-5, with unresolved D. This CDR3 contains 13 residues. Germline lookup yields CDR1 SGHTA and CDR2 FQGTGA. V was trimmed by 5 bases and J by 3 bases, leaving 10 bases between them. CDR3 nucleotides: TGTGCCAGCAGCCTCCTCACCGAAGAGACCCAGTACTTC. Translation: CASSLLTEETQYF.

This CDR3 is CASSLGLVNTEAFF. The DNA for the CDR3 is TGCGCCAGCAGCCTGGGACTCGTGAACACTGAAGCTTTCTTT. This rearrangement joins TRBV5-1 to TRBJ1-1; a weak D match, TRBD1 (5 bases). Germline loops: CDR1 SGHRS, CDR2 YFSETQ. CDR3 size: 14 residues. Trimming pared 4 bases from V and 0 bases from J, leaving 10 bases between.

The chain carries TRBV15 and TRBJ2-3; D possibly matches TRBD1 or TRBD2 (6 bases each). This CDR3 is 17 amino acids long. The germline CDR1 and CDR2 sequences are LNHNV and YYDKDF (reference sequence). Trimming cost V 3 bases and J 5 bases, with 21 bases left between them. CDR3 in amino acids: CATSSGGRAGSGDTQYF. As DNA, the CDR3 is TGTGCCACCAGCAGTGGGGGGCGGGCAGGGAGTGGAGATACGCAGTATTTT.

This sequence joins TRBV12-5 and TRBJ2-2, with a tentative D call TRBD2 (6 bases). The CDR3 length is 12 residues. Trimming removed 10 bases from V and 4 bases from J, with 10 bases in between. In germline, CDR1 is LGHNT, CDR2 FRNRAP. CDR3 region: CANGGPTGELFF. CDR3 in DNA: TGTGCTAACGGGGGACCCACCGGGGAGCTGTTTTTT.

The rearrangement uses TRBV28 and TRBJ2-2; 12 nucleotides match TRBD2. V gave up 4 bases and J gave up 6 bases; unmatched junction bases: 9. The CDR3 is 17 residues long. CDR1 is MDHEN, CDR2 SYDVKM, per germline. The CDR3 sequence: CASSSIRLAGVAGELFF. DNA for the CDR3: TGTGCCAGCAGTTCAATCCGACTAGCGGGGGTGGCCGGGGAGCTGTTTTTT.

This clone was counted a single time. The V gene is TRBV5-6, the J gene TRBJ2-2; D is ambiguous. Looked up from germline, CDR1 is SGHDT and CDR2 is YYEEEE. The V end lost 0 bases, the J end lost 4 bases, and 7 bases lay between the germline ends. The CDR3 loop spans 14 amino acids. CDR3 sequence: CASSLAGSTGELFF. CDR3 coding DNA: TGTGCCAGCAGCTTGGCTGGGTCCACCGGGGAGCTGTTTTTT.